The sequence of this TCR beta chain was determined in a study of OX40 agonist ivuxolimab in advanced cancers. Notes on the study in general: Those patients achieving a partial response at 0.1-3.0 mg/kg showed among the lowest clonal expansion.

A word on this clone: Antigen: not known.

CDR1 and CDR2 (germline): MNHEY, SMNVEV (reference sequence). V was cut by 6 bases and J by 3 bases, with 9 bases left in between. The length of the CDR3 is 12 residues. Some clones are missing from TCRdb's copy, which holds only in-frame ones; the method was immunoSEQ multiplex PCR. The sample carries 58,000 or so clones, roughly 89% recorded once. The rearrangement links TRBV27 to TRBJ2-7; tentatively, D is TRBD2 (6 bases). This receptor was obtained from an adult with an advanced solid tumor such as melanoma, head and neck, liver or kidney cancer. Sequenced here: CD4+ or CD8+ T cells sorted from blood, sampled in a trial of the OX40 agonist ivuxolimab. The CDR3 loop reads CASRGGFYEQYF. CDR3 DNA: TGTGCCAGCAGAGGAGGGTTCTACGAGCAGTACTTC.